These 13 T cell receptor beta chains share one sample of origin, sequenced in a study of cytomegalovirus exposure and HLA in healthy donors. Use of 60 Vbeta and 13 Jbeta primers characterized the PCR. Clones were read by immunoSEQ multiplex PCR, and TCRdb kept only the in-frame ones, dropping some. The table includes some 120,000 clones, roughly 78% detected once. The sequencing input was PBMCs. These receptors originate from a woman aged 40 to 55 in good health and CMV-seronegative.

The gene calls are TRBV2 and TRBJ2-1; D perhaps matches TRBD2 (5 bases). Germline CDR1 reads SNHLY; CDR2 reads FYNNEI. This CDR3 is built from 12 residues. The V gene lost 7 bases and the J gene lost 5 bases, with 9 bases spanning the gap. This chain's CDR3 is CASMRANNEQFF. The DNA of the CDR3 is TGTGCCAGCATGAGGGCCAACAATGAGCAGTTCTTC. The whole variable domain, remainder taken from reference TRBV2 and TRBJ2-1, is EPEVTQTPSHQVTQMGQEVILRCVPISNHLYFYWYRQILGQKVEFLVSFYNNEISEKSEIFDDQFSVERPDGSNFTLKIRSTKLEDSAMYFCASMRANNEQFFGPGTRLTVL.

This sequence joins TRBV28 and TRBJ2-7; 8 bases line up with TRBD2. The germline V gene has CDR1 MDHEN and CDR2 SYDVKM. The CDR3 is made up of 15 amino acids. The junction had 6 bases not matched to a gene; V was cut back by 5 bases and J by 0 bases. The CDR3 protein is CASSPLADSSYEQYF. The DNA of the CDR3 is TGTGCCAGCAGTCCACTAGCGGATAGCTCCTACGAGCAGTACTTC.

The V gene is TRBV2, the J gene TRBJ2-7, with D possibly being TRBD2 (5 bases). Germline CDR1 and CDR2: SNHLY and FYNNEI. The CDR3 consists of 12 residues. Trimming stripped 8 bases from V and 5 bases from J, with 13 bases between. DNA of the CDR3: TGTGCCAGCCATCGGGCCGGGGACGAGCAGTACTTC. Protein: CASHRAGDEQYF.

The chain links TRBV11-2 to TRBJ1-3; D might be TRBD1 (5 bases). Per germline, CDR1 SGHAT and CDR2 FQNNGV. The CDR3 has 19 amino acids. Trimming removed 1 base at V and 0 bases at J, with 19 bases between. The CDR3 bases are TGTGCCAGCAGCTTAGGGTCCCCCAGGGTCTCTAGCTCTGGAAACACCATATATTTT. This encodes CASSLGSPRVSSSGNTIYF.

The V call is TRBV6-5, the J call TRBJ2-1; 13 bases match TRBD2. Germline V CDR1 and CDR2: MNHEY, SVGAGI. CDR3 size: 14 residues. Trimming at V came to 6 bases and at J to 8 bases, leaving 4 bases not matched to a gene. The CDR3 nucleotides are TGTGCCAGCAGCCGGACTAGCGGGAGCTATGAGCAGTTCTTC. Translated: CASSRTSGSYEQFF.

This chain links TRBV11-2 with TRBJ1-1, with D possibly TRBD1 on 5 matching bases. In germline, CDR1 is SGHAT, CDR2 FQNNGV. V was cut by 0 bases and J by 11 bases, with 10 bases left in between. The CDR3 is 12 amino acids. CDR3 residues: CASSLDAKGAFF. CDR3 nucleotides: TGTGCCAGCAGCTTAGACGCGAAGGGGGCTTTCTTT.

This rearrangement joins TRBV7-2 to TRBJ1-1, with no clear D. The germline V and J ends were trimmed by 3 bases and 8 bases, with 16 bases remaining between them. CDR3 length: 14 residues. From germline, CDR1 is SGHTA and CDR2 FQGNSA. CDR3 residues: CASSFSVGREEAFF. CDR3 nucleotide sequence: TGTGCCAGCAGCTTCTCGGTGGGCCGGGAGGAAGCTTTCTTT.

The count of this clone is one. The chain couples TRBV18 to TRBJ2-1; the match to TRBD1 covers 9 bases. The CDR3 extends over 14 amino acids. J lost 7 bases, V lost 5 bases, and 6 bases had no gene match. Germline CDR1 KGHSH, CDR2 LQKENI. DNA of the CDR3: TGTGCCAGCTCATCCCGGGACAGGGCGAATGAGCAGTTCTTC. This sequence encodes CASSSRDRANEQFF.

The chain employs TRBV5-5 and TRBJ2-7; perhaps TRBD2 as D (5 bases). V was pared by 4 bases and J by 2 bases, with 13 bases between. CDR1 is SGHKS, CDR2 YYEKEE, per germline (reference sequence). The CDR3 spans 14 residues. CDR3 sequence reads: CASSRRGATYEQYF. The CDR3 DNA sequence: TGTGCCAGCAGCCGCCGGGGAGCTACCTACGAGCAGTACTTC.

This chain links TRBV4-3 with TRBJ1-5, with TRBD1 as a possible D gene (5 bases). The CDR3 runs 16 residues. Trimming cost V 0 bases and J 2 bases, with 11 bases left between them. CDR1 is LGHNA, CDR2 YSLEER, per germline. CDR3 bases: TGCGCCAGCAGCCAAGATGCGGGGGAGGGCAATCAGCCCCAGCATTTT. Protein: CASSQDAGEGNQPQHF.

The chain has TRBV28 and TRBJ1-1; D remains unclear. Trimming stripped 7 bases from V and 4 bases from J, with 19 bases between. This CDR3 has 15 residues. Germline lookup yields CDR1 MDHEN and CDR2 SYDVKM. In nucleotides, the CDR3 is TGTGCCAGCATCCGAGGGAGGGATTTTGTCACTGAAGCTTTCTTT. Translating gives CASIRGRDFVTEAFF.

This chain connects TRBV5-1 to TRBJ2-5; D is possibly TRBD2 (6 bases). The germline V gene has CDR1 SGHRS and CDR2 YFSETQ. This CDR3 comprises 14 residues. V was trimmed by 3 bases and J by 5 bases, leaving 14 bases between them. This CDR3 reads CASSSYRGRETQYF. CDR3 sequence (DNA): TGCGCCAGCAGCTCGTACAGAGGGAGGGAGACCCAGTACTTC.

V gene TRBV14 combines with J gene TRBJ2-3; 10 nucleotides agree with TRBD2. CDR3 length: 15 amino acids. Germline V gene lookup returns CDR1 SGHDN and CDR2 FVKESK. V lost 3 bases and J lost 5; bases outside the gene matches: 5. The CDR3 nucleotides are TGTGCCAGCAGCCATCTAGCGGGAGCCCTAGATACGCAGTATTTT. It encodes CASSHLAGALDTQYF.